This passage covers 27 T cell receptor beta chains from one sample sequenced in a study of blood T cell repertoires in COVID-19 (dated by TCRdb to about 2020). The protocol used for the library was the immunoSEQ multiplex PCR assay. TCRdb took over this immuneACCESS table, retaining in-frame rearrangements with V and J assigned. Such tables are incomplete; in checked studies, under half of the missing clones stem from an unresolved V gene, and the remainder is unexplained. The table for this sample lists over 100,000 clones; almost 70% of them were counted only once. The ten largest make up approximately 1.9% of the sample. Sequences were obtained from peripheral blood. All receptors come from an older woman with acute or convalescent COVID-19.

This clone appeared many times. In nucleotides, the CDR3 is TGTGCCAGCAAATTACAGGGGGAGACTAATGAAAAACTGTTTTTT. It translates to CASKLQGETNEKLFF. This chain uses TRBV2 with TRBJ1-4, with 8 bases identical to TRBD1. The germline gives CDR1 SNHLY, CDR2 FYNNEI. The CDR3 has 15 amino acids. Trimming removed 7 bases from V and 2 bases from J; junction bases left unmatched: 6.

The chain uses TRBV19 and TRBJ2-2, with a tentative D call TRBD2 (6 bases). V lost 5 bases, J lost 4 bases, and 14 bases lay in between. CDR1 LNHDA and CDR2 SQIVND come from the germline V gene (reference sequence). This CDR3 contains 15 residues. The CDR3 DNA reads as TGTGCCAGTAGTCCTAGAACTAGCAGCACCGGGGAGCTGTTTTTT. Protein sequence: CASSPRTSSTGELFF.

J is TRBJ2-1 and V is TRBV7-9, with a tentative D call TRBD1 (6 bases). Germline lookup yields CDR1 SEHNR and CDR2 FQNEAQ (reference sequence). CDR3 length equals 17 residues. Trimming took off 7 bases at V and 11 bases at J, with 30 bases between the two ends. The CDR3 protein is CASTLSPRDTGLGKQFF. The CDR3 DNA reads as TGTGCCAGCACCCTTAGCCCTCGGGACACGGGCTTAGGGAAGCAGTTCTTC.

This clone has just a few counts. The chain employs TRBV18 and TRBJ2-7; TRBD1 might be the D (6 bases). Germline-derived CDR1 and CDR2 are KGHSH and LQKENI. Deletions cut 4 bases from V and 3 bases from J, with 13 bases between. The CDR3 loop spans 14 amino acids. In nucleotides, the CDR3 is TGTGCCAGCTCACAAACGCCGGACAGCTACGAGCAGTACTTC. The encoded protein is CASSQTPDSYEQYF.

This clone was seen a few times. The chain is built from TRBV2 and TRBJ2-5; 8 bases are a match to TRBD1. The V and J ends lost 4 bases and 0 bases, in that order; junction bases with no gene match: 10. This CDR3 is built from 17 residues. Germline values: CDR1 SNHLY, CDR2 FYNNEI. The CDR3 loop is CASSVRGTGVHQETQYF. CDR3 DNA sequence: TGTGCCAGCAGTGTTCGAGGGACAGGAGTACACCAAGAGACCCAGTACTTC.

The V gene is TRBV30, the J gene TRBJ1-2, with D possibly TRBD1 on 5 matching bases. This CDR3 is 11 amino acids long. Germline CDR1 is GTSNPN and CDR2 is SVGIG (reference sequence). V was clipped by 6 bases and J by 11 bases, with 16 bases between them. DNA of the CDR3: TGTGCCTGCCCGGGGGTAGGAGCTTACACCTTC. Translating gives CACPGVGAYTF.

The J gene is TRBJ2-5, the V gene TRBV3-1 (or the pseudogene TRBV3-2), with a possible D match to TRBD2 (6 bases). In germline, CDR1 is LGHDT, CDR2 YNNKEL (reference sequence). V shed 3 bases and J shed 5 bases, with 19 bases lying between them. This CDR3 comprises 16 residues. This CDR3 reads CASSQGGLALEETQYF. The CDR3, as DNA: TGTGCCAGCAGCCAGGGGGGACTCGCCCTCGAGGAGACCCAGTACTTC.

V gene TRBV7-2 combines with J gene TRBJ2-5, with 8 bases that match TRBD1. The CDR3 covers 14 residues. The junction had 7 bases not matched to a gene; V was cut back by 5 bases and J by 5 bases. Germline CDR1 and CDR2: SGHTA and FQGNSA. The CDR3 here is CASSQQGVGETQYF. CDR3 nucleotides: TGTGCCAGCAGCCAACAGGGGGTCGGGGAGACCCAGTACTTC.

The chain joins TRBV6-6 to TRBJ1-2; D is possibly TRBD1 (6 bases). Germline V CDR1 and CDR2: MNHNY, SVGAGI (reference sequence). V lost 8 bases to trimming and J lost 6 bases, with 13 bases between them. The CDR3 consists of 12 residues. CDR3 DNA sequence: TGTGCCAGCGGGAGGGGGAGGGATGGCTACACCTTC. It codes for CASGRGRDGYTF.

This clone was counted many times. The genes are TRBV5-5 and TRBJ1-6, with a weak D call TRBD1 (6 bases). This CDR3 has 16 amino acids. The germline CDR1 and CDR2 sequences are SGHKS and YYEKEE (reference sequence). V was pared by 0 bases and J by 7 bases, with 14 bases between. The CDR3 loop reads CASSLERQGPNSPLHF. The CDR3 DNA reads as TGTGCCAGCAGCTTGGAGCGTCAGGGGCCGAATTCACCCCTCCACTTT.

The chain employs TRBV6-5 and TRBJ2-5, with no clear D. Trimming removed 4 bases from V and 4 bases from J, with 19 bases in between. This CDR3 has 16 residues. Per the germline V gene, CDR1 is MNHEY and CDR2 is SVGAGI. The CDR3 reads CASSFVPLAPRETQYF. CDR3 nucleotide sequence: TGTGCCAGCAGTTTCGTGCCCTTGGCCCCTCGAGAGACCCAGTACTTC.

V gene TRBV4-1 combines with J gene TRBJ2-4, with unresolved D. Germline CDR1 MGHRA, CDR2 YSYEKL. V lost 1 base to trimming and J lost 0 bases, with 4 bases between them. CDR3 size: 14 residues. The CDR3 DNA reads TGCGCCAGCAGCCAAGTACTAGCCAAAAACATTCAGTACTTC. This gives the protein CASSQVLAKNIQYF.

V and J are TRBV11-2 and TRBJ2-3; TRBD1 aligns across 10 bases. The CDR3 is 15 amino acids. V shed 5 bases and J 3 bases; nucleotides not matched to a gene: 5. The germline V gene encodes CDR1 SGHAT and CDR2 FQNNGV. In nucleotides, the CDR3 is TGTGCCAGCAGCCCCGGACAGGGGGGGACAGATACGCAGTATTTT. Encoded protein: CASSPGQGGTDTQYF.

This clone was picked up a small number of times. This chain uses TRBV19 with TRBJ2-1, with a tentative D call TRBD2 (7 bases). V lost 7 bases, J lost 4 bases, and 17 bases lay in between. This CDR3 has 15 residues. The germline CDR1 and CDR2 sequences are LNHDA and SQIVND (reference sequence). The CDR3, as DNA: TGTGCCAGTACCCTGGGGGGGGGCCCATACAATGAGCAGTTCTTC. Residues: CASTLGGGPYNEQFF.

This chain uses TRBV2 with TRBJ1-6; D is uncertain. CDR3 size: 13 residues. V shed 8 bases and J shed 6 bases, with 11 bases lying between them. From germline, CDR1 is SNHLY and CDR2 FYNNEI. The CDR3 sequence: CASLGGGNSPLHF. CDR3 DNA sequence: TGTGCCAGCTTGGGAGGAGGTAATTCACCCCTCCACTTT. Supplemented by reference TRBV2 and TRBJ1-6, the full variable domain reads EPEVTQTPSHQVTQMGQEVILRCVPISNHLYFYWYRQILGQKVEFLVSFYNNEISEKSEIFDDQFSVERPDGSNFTLKIRSTKLEDSAMYFCASLGGGNSPLHFGNGTRLTVT.

This clone appeared once. This sequence joins TRBV28 and TRBJ2-7; 9 bases match TRBD2. V was clipped by 5 bases and J by 2 bases; unmatched bases: 10. Germline V CDR1 and CDR2: MDHEN, SYDVKM. This CDR3 region has 16 residues. CDR3 DNA sequence: TGTGCCAGCAGTCCAAGAGCGGGAGGTCCCCCCTACGAGCAGTACTTC. Protein sequence: CASSPRAGGPPYEQYF. Full variable domain (missing parts from reference TRBV28 and TRBJ2-7): DVKVTQSSRYLVKRTGEKVFLECVQDMDHENMFWYRQDPGLGLRLIYFSYDVKMKEKGDIPEGYSVSREKKERFSLILESASTNQTSMYLCASSPRAGGPPYEQYFGPGTRLTVT.

This clone occurred a few times. The chain recombines TRBV6-5 with TRBJ2-1; 10 bases line up with TRBD1. The germline V gene encodes CDR1 MNHEY and CDR2 SVGAGI. The CDR3 is made up of 14 amino acids. Trimming took 3 bases from V and 9 from J; bases not matched to a gene: 5. The CDR3 coding sequence is TGTGCCAGCAGTTATATGGGACAGGGGAGTGAGCAGTTCTTC. Residues: CASSYMGQGSEQFF.

The chain links TRBV2 to TRBJ1-2, with TRBD1 as a possible D gene (6 bases). The CDR3 has 14 amino acids. The germline V gene has CDR1 SNHLY and CDR2 FYNNEI. Trimming removed 3 bases from V and 4 bases from J, with 12 bases in between. CDR3 amino acids: CASSEGGGLYGYTF. The CDR3 DNA sequence: TGTGCCAGCAGTGAGGGAGGGGGACTCTATGGCTACACCTTC.

This clone came up a few times. This chain connects TRBV19 to TRBJ1-1, with D perhaps matching TRBD1 (6 bases). The germline V gene encodes CDR1 LNHDA and CDR2 SQIVND (reference sequence). The CDR3 runs 13 residues. Trimming stripped 5 bases from V and 5 bases from J, with 12 bases between. The CDR3 region is CASSAQGRTEAFF. The CDR3, as DNA: TGTGCCAGTAGTGCACAGGGAAGGACTGAAGCTTTCTTT.

The CDR3 loop is CASSLDWSGMQTQYF. CDR3 nucleotides: TGTGCCAGCAGCTTAGACTGGTCGGGTATGCAGACCCAGTACTTC. The chain carries TRBV7-2 and TRBJ2-5; D unclear. V was trimmed by 1 base and J by 6 bases, leaving 15 bases between them. This CDR3 spans 15 amino acids. In germline, CDR1 is SGHTA, CDR2 FQGNSA.

The V call is TRBV19, the J call TRBJ2-3; 9 positions match TRBD2. J was trimmed by 6 bases and V by 3 bases; bases with no gene match: 13. From germline, CDR1 is LNHDA and CDR2 SQIVND (reference sequence). CDR3 length: 17 amino acids. The DNA for the CDR3 is TGTGCCAGTAGTATCAGGTCGACTAGCGGTGGGGTGGATACGCAGTATTTT. Residues: CASSIRSTSGGVDTQYF.

V is TRBV10-3 and J is TRBJ2-5; a weak D match, TRBD1 (6 bases). From germline, CDR1 is ENHRY and CDR2 SYGVKD. Trimming shortened V by 11 bases and J by 2 bases, and 15 bases separated the two germline ends. The CDR3 length is 13 residues. Written as DNA, the CDR3 is TGTGCCGTCCGACAGGCCTATCAAGAGACCCAGTACTTC. This translates into CAVRQAYQETQYF.

Only one count was recorded for this clone. V and J are TRBV7-2 and TRBJ1-1; D perhaps matches TRBD1 (6 bases). Trimming took 1 base from V and 2 from J, leaving 11 bases between them. The CDR3 covers 15 residues. The germline CDR1 and CDR2 sequences are SGHTA and FQGNSA. This chain's CDR3 is CASSLVLGANTEAFF. The CDR3 nucleotides read TGTGCCAGCAGCTTAGTACTGGGGGCAAACACTGAAGCTTTCTTT.

This clone was seen a few times. V gene TRBV19 combines with J gene TRBJ2-5; D is undetermined. V lost 5 bases and J 5 bases, leaving 12 bases between the germline ends. Germline assignment: CDR1 LNHDA and CDR2 SQIVND (reference sequence). This CDR3 is 13 amino acids long. The CDR3 spells CASSAQPYETQYF. Here the CDR3 DNA reads TGTGCCAGTAGTGCCCAACCCTACGAGACCCAGTACTTC. Full variable domain (remainder filled in from reference TRBV19 and TRBJ2-5): DGGITQSPKYLFRKEGQNVTLSCEQNLNHDAMYWYRQDPGQGLRLIYYSQIVNDFQKGDIAEGYSVSREKKESFPLTVTSAQKNPTAFYLCASSAQPYETQYFGPGTRLLVL.

V usage is TRBV6-1 and J usage is TRBJ1-2; no clear D. CDR3 length equals 12 residues. Germline loops: CDR1 MNHNS, CDR2 SASEGT. V lost 2 bases, J lost 8 bases, and 9 bases lay in between. The CDR3 bases are TGTGCCAGCAGTGAACTGAGGGTAGGCTACACCTTC. The encoded protein is CASSELRVGYTF.

This clone turned up a few times. V gene TRBV3-1 (or the pseudogene TRBV3-2) combines with J gene TRBJ2-7; 7 nucleotides line up with TRBD1. Trimming cost V 4 bases and J 1 base; bases outside gene matches: 1. The germline CDR1 and CDR2 sequences are LGHDT and YNNKEL (reference sequence). The CDR3 is made up of 13 amino acids. The DNA for the CDR3 is TGTGCCAGCAGCCTACAGGGGTCCTACGAGCAGTACTTC. Its translation is CASSLQGSYEQYF.

This clone occurred a few times. The chain uses TRBV6-6 and TRBJ2-6, with 7 bases matching TRBD1. This CDR3 has 16 residues. From germline, CDR1 is MNHNY and CDR2 SVGAGI (reference sequence). The ends lost 4 bases at V and 4 bases at J; junction bases unmatched: 7. As DNA, the CDR3 is TGTGCCAGCAGTTTCGGCCCACAGGGGGGGGCCAACGTCCTGACTTTC. This translates into CASSFGPQGGANVLTF.